The T cell receptor beta chain described here comes from a study of identical twins. Study-level results: Twins showed weaker excess sharing in their beta out-of-frame sequences.

This clonotype has only a few counts. No antigen is known for it. TCRdb redid the calling of the 5' RACE reads with MiXCR, one entry per CDR3 protein. Of a few hundred thousand distinct CDR3 sequences listed, approximately 8.3% are singletons. These same data were also listed under a study on yellow fever vaccine responses in identical twins.

Sequenced input: CD8+ T cells sorted from blood. The sequence was obtained from a woman in her late teens or twenties in good health.

The chain's CDR3 is CASSDPDSLLSSGNTGELFF. The CDR3 DNA reads as TGTGCCAGCAGTGACCCGGACAGCCTTTTGAGTAGTGGGAACACCGGGGAGCTGTTTTTT. The V and J genes are TRBV2 and TRBJ2-2; possibly TRBD1 for D (6 bases). The CDR3 is made up of 20 amino acids. CDR1 is SNHLY, CDR2 FYNNEI, per germline. V lost 3 bases and J lost 1, with 24 bases in between.